These 25 T cell receptor beta chains were sequenced from one sample in a study of CD8+ T cells in alopecia areata. Described treatment: oral pan-JAK inhibitor, 5-10 mg twice daily. As the sequencing template, cDNA was produced by extracting RNA and reverse transcribing it. Some clones are missing from TCRdb's copy, which holds only in-frame ones; the method was immunoSEQ multiplex PCR. The repertoire holds about 110,000 clones, under 60% seen once, with about 12% in the top ten. Sequenced material: CD8+ T cells sorted from blood, taken at week 24, from a patient treated with tofacitinib. The receptors were gathered from a human donor with alopecia areata.

This clone was seen only a few times. Likely a read error: the CDR3 ends without its conserved phenylalanine or tryptophan. No DNA is shown, since the ends of the CDR3 on it are uncertain; the CDR3 is the one TCRdb lists. The chain recombines TRBV5-6 with TRBJ1-6. Inclusive of both ends, the CDR3 amounts to 11 amino acids. Germline V CDR1 and CDR2: SGHDT, YYEEEE. The CDR3 sequence: CASSLGGVSSV.

The rearrangement links TRBV7-9 to TRBJ2-7; no firm D call. The V and J ends lost 3 bases and 2 bases respectively, with 11 bases between them. The CDR3 consists of 14 residues. Germline CDR1 and CDR2: SEHNR and FQNEAQ (reference sequence). The CDR3 DNA follows: TGTGCCAGCAGCTTGGCGGCGCCCGCCTACGAGCAGTACTTC. This sequence encodes CASSLAAPAYEQYF. The whole variable domain, filled in from reference TRBV7-9 and TRBJ2-7, reads DTGVSQNPRHKITKRGQNVTFRCDPISEHNRLYWYRQTLGQGPEFLTYFQNEAQLEKSRLLSDRFSAERPKGSFSTLEIQRTEQGDSAMYLCASSLAAPAYEQYFGPGTRLTVT.

CDR3 protein: CASLNRGHGNQPQHF. The CDR3 nucleotides are TGTGCCAGCCTCAACAGGGGTCACGGCAATCAGCCCCAGCATTTT. V and J are TRBV19 and TRBJ1-5; 7 bases agree with TRBD1. The germline V gene encodes CDR1 LNHDA and CDR2 SQIVND (reference sequence). The J segment lost 2 bases and the V segment lost 9 bases, leaving 10 bases of the junction unmatched. The length of the CDR3 is 15 residues.

The chain combines TRBV19 with TRBJ2-7, with 11 bases that match TRBD1. After removal of 9 bases from V and 2 bases from J, the junction contained 3 bases not matched to a gene. The CDR3 contains 13 residues. Germline lookup yields CDR1 LNHDA and CDR2 SQIVND (reference sequence). The CDR3: CASRDRGAYEQYF. The CDR3 nucleotides are TGTGCCAGCCGGGACAGGGGGGCCTACGAGCAGTACTTC. Using reference TRBV19 and TRBJ2-7 for the parts outside the CDR3, the full variable domain is DGGITQSPKYLFRKEGQNVTLSCEQNLNHDAMYWYRQDPGQGLRLIYYSQIVNDFQKGDIAEGYSVSREKKESFPLTVTSAQKNPTAFYLCASRDRGAYEQYFGPGTRLTVT.

The gene calls are TRBV13 and TRBJ1-1; D ambiguous. CDR1 is PRHDT and CDR2 is FYEKMQ in the germline V gene (reference sequence). This CDR3 comprises 18 residues. The V end was cut by 5 bases, the J end by 0 bases, with 22 bases between. CDR3: CASSLEGEKSPMNTEAFF. The CDR3 region has the DNA TGTGCCAGCAGCCTCGAAGGCGAAAAGAGCCCCATGAACACTGAAGCTTTCTTT. The full variable domain, its missing parts supplied by reference TRBV13 and TRBJ1-1, is AAGVIQSPRHLIKEKRETATLKCYPIPRHDTVYWYQQGPGQDPQFLISFYEKMQSDKGSIPDRFSAQQFSDYHSELNMSSLELGDSALYFCASSLEGEKSPMNTEAFFGQGTRLTVV.

V and J are TRBV7-8 and TRBJ2-3, with 8 positions matching TRBD2. The CDR3 runs 15 residues. Germline trimming cut 5 bases from V and 4 bases from J; bases unmatched to any gene: 8. Germline assignment: CDR1 SGHVS and CDR2 FQNEAQ. DNA of the CDR3: TGTGCCAGCAGCGGCATGCGGGGGGTCGCAGATACGCAGTATTTT. This translates into CASSGMRGVADTQYF.

The V gene is TRBV27, the J gene TRBJ2-7, with 10 bases identical to TRBD1. V lost 5 bases and J lost 5; bases outside the gene matches: 6. CDR3 length: 14 residues. Germline CDR1 and CDR2: MNHEY and SMNVEV (reference sequence). The CDR3 nucleotides are TGTGCCAGCAGTAGCGACAGGGGGCTCAACGAGCAGTACTTC. Protein: CASSSDRGLNEQYF.

This clone was seen a few times. This chain connects TRBV12-2 to TRBJ1-1. TRBV12-2 is deemed a pseudogene. The CDR3 totals 13 residues. The CDR3 DNA reads TGTGCAAGTCGCTTAGCGCAGAACACTGAAGCTTTCTTT. Translation: CASRLAQNTEAFF.

The V and J genes are TRBV11-2 and TRBJ2-3, with D possibly being TRBD1 (5 bases). The CDR3 is 15 residues long. CDR1 SGHAT and CDR2 FQNNGV come from the germline V gene. The germline V and J ends were trimmed by 1 base and 2 bases, with 10 bases remaining between them. The CDR3 loop is CASSLVTEITDTQYF. DNA for the CDR3: TGTGCCAGCAGCTTAGTGACAGAAATCACAGATACGCAGTATTTT.

This clone has only a few counts. The chain carries TRBV2 and TRBJ2-2, with TRBD1 matching 7 bases. The CDR3 is 15 residues long. Trimming removed 9 bases from V and 2 bases from J; junction bases left unmatched: 9. The germline gives CDR1 SNHLY, CDR2 FYNNEI. The CDR3 spells CASLPGQPNTGELFF. The CDR3 nucleotides are TGTGCCAGTCTCCCGGGACAGCCAAACACCGGGGAGCTGTTTTTT. The full variable domain, its missing parts supplied by reference TRBV2 and TRBJ2-2, is EPEVTQTPSHQVTQMGQEVILRCVPISNHLYFYWYRQILGQKVEFLVSFYNNEISEKSEIFDDQFSVERPDGSNFTLKIRSTKLEDSAMYFCASLPGQPNTGELFFGEGSRLTVL.

The chain has TRBV9 and TRBJ2-1, with D perhaps matching TRBD2 (6 bases). The CDR3 is 15 residues long. In germline, CDR1 is SGDLS, CDR2 YYNGEE. V lost 4 bases to trimming and J lost 7 bases, with 18 bases between them. This chain's CDR3 is CASSPKEGRQNEQFF. CDR3 sequence (DNA): TGTGCCAGCAGCCCGAAGGAGGGGAGGCAAAATGAGCAGTTCTTC. Together with reference TRBV9 and TRBJ2-1, the CDR3 gives the full variable domain: DSGVTQTPKHLITATGQRVTLRCSPRSGDLSVYWYQQSLDQGLQFLIQYYNGEERAKGNILERFSAQQFPDLHSELNLSSLELGDSALYFCASSPKEGRQNEQFFGPGTRLTVL.

This chain uses TRBV6-5 with TRBJ2-2, with D unclear. This CDR3 spans 12 amino acids. Germline-derived CDR1 and CDR2 are MNHEY and SVGAGI. V gave up 3 bases and J gave up 2 bases, with 1 base separating them. The CDR3 sequence: CASSYNTGELFF. CDR3 coding DNA: TGTGCCAGCAGTTATAACACCGGGGAGCTGTTTTTT.

The J gene is TRBJ2-1, the V gene TRBV6-5; 10 bases match TRBD2. Germline CDR1 and CDR2: MNHEY and SVGAGI. The V and J ends lost 5 bases and 10 bases, in that order; junction bases with no gene match: 11. This CDR3 is built from 15 residues. The CDR3 sequence is CASSRLGTSEMEQFF. The CDR3 nucleotides are TGTGCCAGCAGTCGCCTAGGGACTAGCGAAATGGAGCAGTTCTTC.

This chain connects TRBV7-8 to TRBJ2-1; D may be TRBD2 (5 bases). The CDR3 length is 15 residues. V lost 4 bases and J lost 5, with 15 bases in between. CDR1 and CDR2 from the germline V gene are SGHVS and FQNEAQ. The CDR3, as DNA: TGTGCCAGCAGCTGGGAGATCCGAGCCGACAATGAGCAGTTCTTC. The encoded protein is CASSWEIRADNEQFF.

In its sample, this clone was seen a few times. The V gene is TRBV11-2, the J gene TRBJ2-5; 7 bases agree with TRBD2. Per the germline V gene, CDR1 is SGHAT and CDR2 is FQNNGV. V gave up 5 bases and J gave up 1 base; unmatched junction bases: 7. This CDR3 has 15 residues. CDR3 region: CASSLGTNPQETQYF. In DNA, the CDR3 is TGTGCCAGCAGCCTCGGGACTAACCCCCAAGAGACCCAGTACTTC.

CDR3 protein: CASSLDRAGYTF. The DNA of the CDR3 is TGTGCCAGCAGCTTGGACAGGGCTGGCTACACCTTC. This chain uses TRBV5-6 with TRBJ1-2; a possible D gene is TRBD1 (6 bases). This CDR3 is 12 amino acids long. Per the germline V gene, CDR1 is SGHDT and CDR2 is YYEEEE. Trimming cost V 0 bases and J 7 bases, with 7 bases left between them.

In nucleotides, the CDR3 is TGCGCCAGCACCTCGGGGGGGAATGGCTACACCTTC. Translation: CASTSGGNGYTF. The rearrangement uses TRBV10-2 and TRBJ1-2; D perhaps matches TRBD1 (5 bases). The length of the CDR3 is 12 residues. Trimming removed 7 bases from V and 6 bases from J, with 12 bases in between. Germline V gene data show CDR1 as WSHSY and CDR2 as SAAADI.

The gene calls are TRBV4-1 and TRBJ2-2; D call uncertain. CDR1 MGHRA and CDR2 YSYEKL come from the germline V gene. V was pared by 2 bases and J by 1 base, with 2 bases between. This CDR3 contains 13 residues. The CDR3 protein is CASSQRNTGELFF. The CDR3 DNA is TGCGCCAGCAGCCAACGGAACACCGGGGAGCTGTTTTTT.

This clone was detected only a few times. This rearrangement joins TRBV7-9 to TRBJ1-1, with D hard to call. Germline CDR1 reads SEHNR; CDR2 reads FQNEAQ (reference sequence). CDR3 size: 14 residues. Trimming took off 1 base at V and 1 base at J, with 7 bases between the two ends. The CDR3 here is CASSLGPENTEAFF. The CDR3 DNA is TGTGCCAGCAGCTTAGGGCCAGAGAACACTGAAGCTTTCTTT. Together with reference TRBV7-9 and TRBJ1-1, the CDR3 gives the full variable domain: DTGVSQNPRHKITKRGQNVTFRCDPISEHNRLYWYRQTLGQGPEFLTYFQNEAQLEKSRLLSDRFSAERPKGSFSTLEIQRTEQGDSAMYLCASSLGPENTEAFFGQGTRLTVV.

The chain recombines TRBV9 with TRBJ2-3; 11 bases agree with TRBD2. The CDR3 runs to 16 residues. V lost 3 bases and J lost 4; bases outside the gene matches: 7. Germline V lookup: CDR1 SGDLS, CDR2 YYNGEE. The CDR3 sequence is CASSARLAGRADTQYF. DNA of the CDR3: TGTGCCAGCAGCGCCCGACTAGCGGGGAGAGCAGATACGCAGTATTTT.

The V call is TRBV7-9, the J call TRBJ1-1; D unclear. The length of the CDR3 is 12 residues. Germline V gives CDR1 SEHNR, CDR2 FQNEAQ (reference sequence). V lost 4 bases to trimming and J lost 8 bases, with 11 bases between them. CDR3 nucleotide sequence: TGTGCCAGCAGCTCTTTAGGGCTGGAAGCTTTCTTT. As protein: CASSSLGLEAFF.

CDR3 sequence: CAISDHRGVYGYTF. CDR3 DNA: TGTGCCATCAGTGACCACAGGGGTGTCTATGGCTACACCTTC. J is TRBJ1-2 and V is TRBV10-3, with 7 bases matching TRBD1. This CDR3 spans 14 amino acids. V dropped 3 bases and J dropped 4; count of bases not matched to a gene: 5. Per germline, CDR1 ENHRY and CDR2 SYGVKD.

The chain uses TRBV7-8 and TRBJ2-5; maybe TRBD2 (6 bases). CDR1 and CDR2 (germline): SGHVS, FQNEAQ. V gave up 5 bases and J gave up 5 bases, with 12 bases separating them. The CDR3 consists of 13 residues. The CDR3 bases are TGTGCCAGCAGCCCGGCGCGGGGCGAGACCCAGTACTTC. Protein product: CASSPARGETQYF. The complete variable domain, with remaining parts taken from reference TRBV7-8 and TRBJ2-5, reads GAGVSQSPRYKVAKRGQDVALRCDPISGHVSLFWYQQALGQGPEFLTYFQNEAQLDKSGLPSDRFFAERPEGSVSTLKIQRTQQEDSAVYLCASSPARGETQYFGPGTRLLVL.

This clone was picked up a small number of times. Other DNA sequences in the sample encode the same CDR3. This chain uses TRBV30 with TRBJ2-5, with D uncertain. V gave up 0 bases and J gave up 4 bases, with 9 bases separating them. The V gene's germline CDR1 is GTSNPN and CDR2 SVGIG (reference sequence). CDR3 length equals 13 residues. In DNA, the CDR3 is TGTGCCTGGAGTGTAGGGTTCGGAGAGACCCAGTACTTC. Amino acids: CAWSVGFGETQYF.

The chain combines TRBV9 with TRBJ2-6, with a possible D match to TRBD2 (5 bases). V lost 0 bases and J lost 0, with 7 bases in between. The length of the CDR3 is 16 residues. Per germline, CDR1 SGDLS and CDR2 YYNGEE. The CDR3 sequence is CASSVDGGSGANVLTF. As DNA, the CDR3 is TGTGCCAGCAGCGTAGATGGAGGCTCTGGGGCCAACGTCCTGACTTTC. The entire variable domain, with the rest obtained from reference TRBV9 and TRBJ2-6, is as follows: DSGVTQTPKHLITATGQRVTLRCSPRSGDLSVYWYQQSLDQGLQFLIQYYNGEERAKGNILERFSAQQFPDLHSELNLSSLELGDSALYFCASSVDGGSGANVLTFGAGSRLTVL.